The rows below give T cell receptor beta chains drawn from one sample of a study of blood T cell repertoires in COVID-19. Sequenced by immunoSEQ multiplex PCR; TCRdb stores in-frame clones only, minus some. The sample carries roughly 320,000 clones, 85% to 90% recorded once. Sequenced material: peripheral blood. These receptors came from a woman between 45 and 65 years old with COVID-19, enrolled during active disease. Both conserved end residues are part of each CDR3. D genes are given only for firm matches. Size tells how often a clone was seen (once, few, many) or the class of an expanded clone, and some rows leave it out.

length: 13
size: -
D: -
V: TRBV19
J: TRBJ1-2
CDR3: CASSMDKGYGYTF
DNA: TGTGCCAGTAGTATGGACAAGGGGTATGGCTACACCTTC

length: 16
size: -
D: TRBD1
V: TRBV7-2
J: TRBJ2-3
CDR3: CASSLQGAIGADTQYF
DNA: TGTGCCAGCAGCTTACAGGGGGCGATCGGAGCAGATACGCAGTATTTT

length: 13
size: -
D: -
V: TRBV12-3/TRBV12-4
J: TRBJ1-2
CDR3: CASSRTGNYGYTF
DNA: TGTGCCAGCAGTCGAACAGGGAACTATGGCTACACCTTC

length: 15
size: -
D: TRBD2
V: TRBV28
J: TRBJ2-3
CDR3: CASIGRGLASDTQYF
DNA: TGTGCCAGCATAGGCCGGGGACTAGCTTCAGATACGCAGTATTTT

length: 12
size: -
D: -
V: TRBV6-4
J: TRBJ2-3
CDR3: CASRGSTDTQYF
DNA: TGTGCCAGCCGGGGGTCCACAGATACGCAGTATTTT

length: 15
size: once
D: -
V: TRBV19
J: TRBJ2-5
CDR3: CASSIRIGGGETQYF
DNA: TGTGCCAGTAGTATACGGATAGGAGGAGGGGAGACCCAGTACTTC

length: 17
size: -
D: TRBD2
V: TRBV5-1
J: TRBJ2-2
CDR3: CASSSGLAGIATGELFF
DNA: TGCGCCAGCAGCTCGGGACTAGCGGGAATCGCCACCGGGGAGCTGTTTTTT

length: 11
size: -
D: TRBD1
V: TRBV3-1/TRBV3-2
J: TRBJ1-1
CDR3: CASSRGQGAFF
DNA: TGTGCCAGCAGCCGGGGACAGGGGGCTTTCTTT

length: 16
size: -
D: -
V: TRBV3-1/TRBV3-2
J: TRBJ2-5
CDR3: CASSQSASSRGETQYF
DNA: TGTGCCAGCAGCCAGTCGGCTTCCTCGAGAGGGGAGACCCAGTACTTC

length: 13
size: -
D: -
V: TRBV18
J: TRBJ2-3
CDR3: CASSQGPADTQYF
DNA: TGTGCCAGCTCACAGGGGCCCGCAGATACGCAGTATTTT

length: 16
size: -
D: TRBD1
V: TRBV3-1/TRBV3-2
J: TRBJ1-2
CDR3: CASSQPRGQGAGGYTF
DNA: TGTGCCAGCAGCCAACCCAGGGGACAGGGGGCGGGAGGCTACACCTTC

length: 18
size: -
D: TRBD1
V: TRBV15
J: TRBJ1-4
CDR3: CATSRGWQGGRINEKLFF
DNA: TGTGCCACCAGCAGAGGATGGCAGGGGGGACGGATTAATGAAAAACTGTTTTTT

length: 18
size: -
D: TRBD2
V: TRBV5-1
J: TRBJ2-5
CDR3: CASSLGGTSGRYQETQYF
DNA: TGCGCCAGCAGCTTGGGTGGGACTAGCGGGAGGTACCAAGAGACCCAGTACTTC

length: 14
size: few
D: -
V: TRBV3-1/TRBV3-2
J: TRBJ1-1
CDR3: CASSQYQGSNEAFF
DNA: TGTGCCAGCAGCCAATATCAGGGGAGTAATGAAGCTTTCTTT